Shown below are 21 T cell receptor beta chains from a single sample sequenced in a study of Ad26.COV2.S vaccination and SARS-CoV-2 variants. Sequencing used immunoSEQ multiplex PCR; TCRdb keeps in-frame clones, though not all of them. The data hold around 270,000 clones, with around nine tenths observed a single time. Treatment reported: 15 to 20 received Ad26.COV2.S at low or high dose, single or two shots; roughly five received placebo; per-sample allocation not given. Samples were taken on day 63 after the first vaccine or placebo injection. The material sequenced was peripheral blood, taken in a trial of Ad26.COV2.S vaccine versus placebo. The receptors come from a person between 18 and 65 years old who received the Ad26.COV2.S COVID-19 vaccine or a placebo.

This rearrangement joins TRBV5-4 to TRBJ1-2, with D possibly TRBD1 on 6 matching bases. Germline V gene lookup returns CDR1 SGHNT and CDR2 YYREEE (reference sequence). V lost 4 bases to trimming and J lost 8 bases, with 18 bases between them. The CDR3 extends over 14 amino acids. The CDR3: CASSRTDSYSGYTF. In nucleotides, the CDR3 is TGTGCCAGCAGCAGGACAGATAGTTATTCAGGCTACACCTTC.

The chain recombines TRBV21-1 with TRBJ2-1; TRBD1 reflects the table's D call only, with no check against the DNA. TRBV21-1 is recorded as a pseudogene. The CDR3 contains 17 residues. The CDR3 is CASSKAATGSLYNEQFF. As DNA, the CDR3 is TGTGCCAGCAGCAAAGCGGCGACAGGGTCCCTTTACAATGAGCAGTTCTTC.

The chain recombines TRBV27 with TRBJ2-1; possibly TRBD1 or TRBD2 for D (6 bases each). The CDR3 loop spans 17 amino acids. Between the trimmed V and J ends, which lost 5 bases and 8 bases, there was a span of 25 bases. The V gene's germline CDR1 is MNHEY and CDR2 SMNVEV (reference sequence). CDR3 in DNA: TGTGCCAGCAGTCCCCACGGGGGCGTCGGGAGTTATTATGAGCAGTTCTTC. Translated, it gives CASSPHGGVGSYYEQFF.

The chain employs TRBV3-1 (or the pseudogene TRBV3-2) and TRBJ2-3; 7 nucleotides align to TRBD2. The germline CDR1 and CDR2 sequences are LGHDT and YNNKEL (reference sequence). V lost 2 bases to trimming and J lost 14 bases; unmatched junction nucleotides: 10. CDR3 size: 13 residues. CDR3 protein: CASSQTPGLTWYF. The CDR3 DNA follows: TGTGCCAGCAGCCAAACCCCGGGACTAACATGGTATTTT.

This chain uses TRBV6-2 or TRBV6-3 with TRBJ2-7, with 9 bases lining up with TRBD1. CDR3 length equals 15 residues. Germline V gene lookup returns CDR1 MNHEY and CDR2 SVGEGT. Trimming removed 4 bases from V and 0 bases from J; junction bases left unmatched: 4. The CDR3 DNA follows: TGTGCCAGCAGTTCCGACAGGGGGGACTCCTACGAGCAGTACGTC. It codes for CASSSDRGDSYEQYV.

V usage is TRBV16 and J usage is TRBJ2-5; 7 nucleotides line up with TRBD2. After removal of 4 bases from V and 1 base from J, the junction contained 6 bases not matched to a gene. This CDR3 has 15 amino acids. Germline V gene sequence: CDR1 KGHSY, CDR2 FQNENV. The chain's CDR3 is CASSLIGLVQETQYF. The CDR3 nucleotides are TGTGCCAGCAGCCTTATTGGACTAGTCCAAGAGACCCAGTACTTC.

The chain couples TRBV10-1 to TRBJ2-2, with 9 bases fitting TRBD2. CDR1 and CDR2 (germline): WNHNN, SYGVQD (reference sequence). V was clipped by 2 bases and J by 7 bases; unmatched bases: 17. The CDR3 totals 19 residues. Here the CDR3 reads CASSEVKREADLAGGELFF. The CDR3 DNA sequence: TGCGCCAGCAGTGAGGTGAAGCGGGAGGCCGACCTGGCGGGCGGGGAGCTGTTTTTT.

This clone has only a few counts. V gene TRBV25-1 combines with J gene TRBJ2-5, with D perhaps matching TRBD1 (6 bases). Germline lookup yields CDR1 MGHDK and CDR2 SYGVNS. V was cut by 3 bases and J by 2 bases, with 19 bases left in between. The CDR3 sequence is 17 residues long. In DNA form, the CDR3 reads TGTGCCAGCAGTGATCCCACAGGGATCCTTGGACAAGAGACCCAGTACTTC. It is translated as CASSDPTGILGQETQYF.

This chain links TRBV4-1 with TRBJ1-6; D is uncertain. Trimming took 3 bases from V and 6 from J, leaving 9 bases between them. Germline V CDR1 and CDR2: MGHRA, YSYEKL. The length of the CDR3 is 14 residues. The chain's CDR3 is CASSHQSSNSPLHF. CDR3 bases: TGCGCCAGCAGCCATCAGAGCTCTAATTCACCCCTCCACTTT.

This clone was observed once. CDR3 in amino acids: CAWRGAGGPQYF. The CDR3 region has the DNA TGTGCCTGGAGGGGAGCGGGAGGCCCCCAGTATTTT. V is TRBV30 and J is TRBJ2-3, with TRBD2 identical over 9 bases. From germline, CDR1 is GTSNPN and CDR2 SVGIG (reference sequence). V shed 3 bases, J shed 12 bases, and the junction held 7 bases outside the gene matches. The CDR3 is 12 amino acids.

The chain links TRBV3-1 (or the pseudogene TRBV3-2) to TRBJ2-3; D is possibly TRBD1 or TRBD2 (6 bases each). This CDR3 contains 15 residues. Germline V gene lookup returns CDR1 LGHDT and CDR2 YNNKEL (reference sequence). Trimming cost V 4 bases and J 2 bases, with 13 bases left between them. The CDR3 region is CASSPIGGYTDTQYF. For the CDR3, the DNA is TGTGCCAGCAGCCCGATCGGGGGCTACACAGATACGCAGTATTTT.

The chain joins TRBV28 to TRBJ2-1, with 11 bases identical to TRBD2. This CDR3 has 20 residues. The germline gives CDR1 MDHEN, CDR2 SYDVKM. V trimming: 6 bases; J trimming: 2 bases; junction bases outside the gene matches: 18. The CDR3 loop reads CASSTEAGLAGGRAYNEQFF. CDR3 bases: TGTGCCAGCAGCACCGAGGCAGGGCTAGCGGGGGGAAGGGCCTACAATGAGCAGTTCTTC.

This sequence joins TRBV6-5 and TRBJ2-3, with 11 bases aligning to TRBD2. The V segment lost 10 bases and the J segment 6 bases; nucleotides outside the gene matches: 9. Germline CDR1 reads MNHEY; CDR2 reads SVGAGI. This CDR3 is 14 amino acids long. Written as DNA, the CDR3 is TGTGCCACCCTGATAGGACTAGCGGGTGATACGCAGTATTTT. Amino acid sequence: CATLIGLAGDTQYF.

This sequence joins TRBV7-2 and TRBJ2-2, with D possibly being TRBD1 (6 bases). Trimming shortened V by 6 bases and J by 0 bases, and 14 bases separated the two germline ends. CDR3 size: 16 residues. CDR1 and CDR2 from the germline V gene are SGHTA and FQGNSA. As DNA, the CDR3 is TGTGCCAGCAGTCCAGCTGGGACAACGAACACCGGGGAGCTGTTTTTT. Translation: CASSPAGTTNTGELFF.

Only one count was recorded for this clone. J is TRBJ2-2 and V is TRBV30; TRBD2 matches 10 bases. With 0 bases clipped from V and 4 bases from J, the junction kept 11 bases outside the gene matches. This CDR3 spans 18 amino acids. The germline V gene encodes CDR1 GTSNPN and CDR2 SVGIG (reference sequence). The CDR3 nucleotides read TGTGCCTGGAGTGTATTTAGGACTAGCGGACACTTCACCGGGGAGCTGTTTTTT. Its protein is CAWSVFRTSGHFTGELFF.

The chain carries TRBV30 and TRBJ2-3; possibly TRBD1 for D (5 bases). The CDR3 extends over 14 amino acids. Germline CDR1 GTSNPN, CDR2 SVGIG (reference sequence). The ends were cut back, 2 bases at V and 1 base at J, with 10 bases in the middle. The CDR3 loop is CAWSRQLRTDTQYF. The CDR3 coding sequence is TGTGCCTGGAGTAGACAGTTACGCACAGATACGCAGTATTTT.

The rearrangement joins TRBV6-2 or TRBV6-3 to TRBJ2-1; 7 bases agree with TRBD1. V gave up 2 bases and J gave up 0 bases; unmatched junction bases: 4. Germline-derived CDR1 and CDR2 are MNHEY and SVGEGT. The CDR3 extends over 16 amino acids. The CDR3 DNA follows: TGTGCCAGCAGTTACCCGACAGGGTTCTCCTACAATGAGCAGTTCTTC. It encodes CASSYPTGFSYNEQFF.

This clone has only one observation. This chain connects TRBV4-3 to TRBJ2-1; D tentatively fits TRBD1 or TRBD2 (6 bases each). V lost 3 bases and J 2 bases, leaving 8 bases between the germline ends. Per the germline V gene, CDR1 is LGHNA and CDR2 is YSLEER. The CDR3 spans 14 residues. The CDR3 region has the DNA TGCGCCAGCAGCCACGGGGGCACCTACAATGAGCAGTTCTTC. It is translated as CASSHGGTYNEQFF.

The chain employs TRBV30 and TRBJ1-4, with D unresolved. The CDR3 length is 11 residues. From germline, CDR1 is GTSNPN and CDR2 SVGIG (reference sequence). V lost 7 bases, J lost 10 bases, and 13 bases lay in between. The CDR3 nucleotides read TGTGCCTCAGAGGGTTACGGAAAACTGTTTTTT. Translated: CASEGYGKLFF.

The chain employs TRBV6-5 and TRBJ2-1; 14 nucleotides align to TRBD2. CDR1 is MNHEY, CDR2 SVGAGI, per germline. Trimming removed 2 bases from V and 4 bases from J; junction bases left unmatched: 1. The CDR3 is 16 amino acids. This CDR3 is CASSYGTSGSYNEQFF. Here the CDR3 DNA reads TGTGCCAGCAGTTACGGGACTAGCGGGAGTTACAATGAGCAGTTCTTC.

This chain joins TRBV5-1 and TRBJ2-1; the match to TRBD2 covers 7 bases. The CDR3 totals 16 residues. Germline loops: CDR1 SGHRS, CDR2 YFSETQ. J was trimmed by 4 bases and V by 6 bases; bases with no gene match: 13. The CDR3 region is CASKVLLASNYNEQFF. The CDR3 nucleotides read TGCGCCAGCAAGGTCCTACTAGCGAGTAATTACAATGAGCAGTTCTTC.